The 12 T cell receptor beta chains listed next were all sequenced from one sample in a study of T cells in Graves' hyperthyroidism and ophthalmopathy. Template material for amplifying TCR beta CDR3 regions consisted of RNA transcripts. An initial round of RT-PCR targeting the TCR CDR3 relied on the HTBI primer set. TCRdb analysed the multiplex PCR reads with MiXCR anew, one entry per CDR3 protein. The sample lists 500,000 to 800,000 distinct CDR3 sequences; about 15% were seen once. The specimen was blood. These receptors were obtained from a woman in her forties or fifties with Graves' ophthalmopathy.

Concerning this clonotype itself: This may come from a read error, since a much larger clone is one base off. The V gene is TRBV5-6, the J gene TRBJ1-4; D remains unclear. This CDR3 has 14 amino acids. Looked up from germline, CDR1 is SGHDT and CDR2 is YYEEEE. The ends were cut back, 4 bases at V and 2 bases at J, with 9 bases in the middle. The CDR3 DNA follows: TGTGCCAGCAGCAAGACAAGGACTAATGAAAAACTGTTTTTT. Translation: CASSKTRTNEKLFF.

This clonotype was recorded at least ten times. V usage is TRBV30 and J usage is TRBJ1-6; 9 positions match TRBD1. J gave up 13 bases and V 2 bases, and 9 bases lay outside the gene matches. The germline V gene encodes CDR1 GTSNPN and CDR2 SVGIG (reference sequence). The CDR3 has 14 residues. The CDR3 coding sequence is TGTGCCTGGAGTACAGACAGGGGGAGTTGGCCCCTCCACTTT. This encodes CAWSTDRGSWPLHF.

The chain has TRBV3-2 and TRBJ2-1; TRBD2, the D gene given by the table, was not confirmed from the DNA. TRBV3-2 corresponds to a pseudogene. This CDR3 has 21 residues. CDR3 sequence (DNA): TGTGCCAGCAGCCCAGATACACCGGGACTAGCGGGAGGGGTGTATTACAATGAGCAGTTCTTC. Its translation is CASSPDTPGLAGGVYYNEQFF.

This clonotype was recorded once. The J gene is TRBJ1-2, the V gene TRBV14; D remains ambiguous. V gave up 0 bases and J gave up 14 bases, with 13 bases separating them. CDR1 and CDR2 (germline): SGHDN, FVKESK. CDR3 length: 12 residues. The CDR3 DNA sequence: TGTGCCAGCAGCCAAGATAGGCGGGGAAGGACCTTC. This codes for CASSQDRRGRTF.

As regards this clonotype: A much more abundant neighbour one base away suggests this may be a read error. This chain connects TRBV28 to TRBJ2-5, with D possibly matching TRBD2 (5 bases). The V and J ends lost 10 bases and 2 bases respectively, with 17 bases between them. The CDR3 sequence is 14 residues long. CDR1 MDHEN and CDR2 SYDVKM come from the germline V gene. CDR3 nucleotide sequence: TGTGCCAACATCCCCGGAGGAGGTCAAGAGACCCAGTACTTC. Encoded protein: CANIPGGGQETQYF. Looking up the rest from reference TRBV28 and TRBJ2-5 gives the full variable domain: DVKVTQSSRYLVKRTGEKVFLECVQDMDHENMFWYRQDPGLGLRLIYFSYDVKMKEKGDIPEGYSVSREKKERFSLILESASTNQTSMYLCANIPGGGQETQYFGPGTRLLVL.

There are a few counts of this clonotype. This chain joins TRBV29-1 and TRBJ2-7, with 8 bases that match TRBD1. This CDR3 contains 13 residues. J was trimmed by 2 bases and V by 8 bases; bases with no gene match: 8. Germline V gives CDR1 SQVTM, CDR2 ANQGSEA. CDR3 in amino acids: CSIWGQETYEQYF. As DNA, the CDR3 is TGCAGCATTTGGGGACAGGAAACCTACGAGCAGTACTTC.

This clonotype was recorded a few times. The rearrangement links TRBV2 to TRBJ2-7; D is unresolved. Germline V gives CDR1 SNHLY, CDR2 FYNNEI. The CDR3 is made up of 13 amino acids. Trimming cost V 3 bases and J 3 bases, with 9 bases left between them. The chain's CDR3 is CASSEAENYEQYF. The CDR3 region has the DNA TGTGCCAGCAGTGAGGCAGAGAACTACGAGCAGTACTTC.

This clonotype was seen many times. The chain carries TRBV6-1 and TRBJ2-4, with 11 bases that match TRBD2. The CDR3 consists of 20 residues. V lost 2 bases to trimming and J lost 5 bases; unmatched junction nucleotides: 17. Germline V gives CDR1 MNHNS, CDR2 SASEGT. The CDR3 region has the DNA TGTGCCAGCAGTGAATTGCTCCAGGGTTTCACACTAGCGGGAGAAAACATTCAGTACTTC. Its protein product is CASSELLQGFTLAGENIQYF.

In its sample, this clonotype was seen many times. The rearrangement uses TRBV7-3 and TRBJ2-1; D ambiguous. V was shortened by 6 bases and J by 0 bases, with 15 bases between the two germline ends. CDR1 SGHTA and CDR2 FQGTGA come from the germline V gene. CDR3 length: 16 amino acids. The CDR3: CASSPSGWGSYNEQFF. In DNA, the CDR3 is TGTGCCAGCAGTCCGTCAGGTTGGGGCTCCTACAATGAGCAGTTCTTC.

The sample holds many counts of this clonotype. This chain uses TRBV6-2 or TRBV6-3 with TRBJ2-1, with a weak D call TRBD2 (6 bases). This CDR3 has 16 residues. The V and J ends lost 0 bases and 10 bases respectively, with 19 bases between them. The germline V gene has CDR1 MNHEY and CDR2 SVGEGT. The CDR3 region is CASSYSLSGSFKEQFF. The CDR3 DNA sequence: TGTGCCAGCAGTTACTCTTTATCCGGGAGTTTCAAAGAGCAGTTCTTC.

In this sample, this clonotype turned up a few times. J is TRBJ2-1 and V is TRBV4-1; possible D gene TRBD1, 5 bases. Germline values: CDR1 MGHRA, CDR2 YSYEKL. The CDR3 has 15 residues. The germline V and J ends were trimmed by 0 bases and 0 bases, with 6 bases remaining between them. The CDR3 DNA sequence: TGCGCCAGCAGCCAAGATGACAGCTCCTACAATGAGCAGTTCTTC. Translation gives CASSQDDSSYNEQFF.

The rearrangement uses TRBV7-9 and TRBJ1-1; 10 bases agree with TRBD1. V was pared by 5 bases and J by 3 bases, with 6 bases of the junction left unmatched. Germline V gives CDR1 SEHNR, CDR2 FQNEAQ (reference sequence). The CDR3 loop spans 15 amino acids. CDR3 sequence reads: CASSRDRGRDTEAFF. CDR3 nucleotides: TGTGCCAGCAGCCGAGACAGGGGGCGAGACACTGAAGCTTTCTTT.